This T cell receptor beta chain emerged from a study of CD8+CD57+ T cells in acquired aplastic anemia. Study overall: DNA recovered from sorted CD4+ and CD8+ cells had a mean of about 3.5 ug.

Genomic DNA, serving as template, underwent TCR beta VDJ and CDR3 profiling. Via MiXCR, TCRdb re-called the reads, giving one row per CDR3 protein. The data show under 250,000 distinct CDR3 sequences, more than 45% seen once. The sequenced patients had an expansion of CD8+CD57+ cells seen by flow cytometry. V lost 2 bases, J lost 4 bases, and 8 bases lay in between. This CDR3 contains 12 residues. The germline V gene encodes CDR1 GTSNPN and CDR2 SVGIG (reference sequence). This chain joins TRBV30 and TRBJ1-2; a possible D gene is TRBD1 (5 bases). Specimen: sorted CD4+, CD8+, or CD8+CD57+ T cells (not recorded which) from PBMCs. The TCR sequence derives from a human donor with aplastic anemia. The CDR3 loop reads CAWSPGFYGYTF. For the CDR3, the DNA is TGTGCCTGGAGTCCAGGGTTCTATGGCTACACCTTC.